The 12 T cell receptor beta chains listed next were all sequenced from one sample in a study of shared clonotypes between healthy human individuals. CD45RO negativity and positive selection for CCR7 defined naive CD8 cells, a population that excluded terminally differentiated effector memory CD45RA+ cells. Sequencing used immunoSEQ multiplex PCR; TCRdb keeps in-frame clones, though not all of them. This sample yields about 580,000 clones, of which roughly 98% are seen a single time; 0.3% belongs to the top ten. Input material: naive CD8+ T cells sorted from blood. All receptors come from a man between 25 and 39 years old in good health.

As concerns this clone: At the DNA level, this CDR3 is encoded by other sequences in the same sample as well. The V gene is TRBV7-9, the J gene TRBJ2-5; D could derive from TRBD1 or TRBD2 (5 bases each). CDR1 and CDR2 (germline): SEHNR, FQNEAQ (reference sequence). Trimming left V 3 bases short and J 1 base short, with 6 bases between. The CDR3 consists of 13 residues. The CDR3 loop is CASSLGVQETQYF. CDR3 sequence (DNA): TGTGCCAGCAGCTTGGGGGTCCAAGAGACCCAGTACTTC.

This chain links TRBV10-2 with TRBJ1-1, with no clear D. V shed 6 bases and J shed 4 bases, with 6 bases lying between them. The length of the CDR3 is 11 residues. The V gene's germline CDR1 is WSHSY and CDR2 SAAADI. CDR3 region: CASREGTEAFF. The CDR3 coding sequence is TGCGCCAGCAGGGAAGGCACTGAAGCTTTCTTT.

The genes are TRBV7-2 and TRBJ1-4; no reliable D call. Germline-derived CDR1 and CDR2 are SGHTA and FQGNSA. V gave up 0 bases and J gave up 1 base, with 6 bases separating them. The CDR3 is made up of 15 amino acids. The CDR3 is CASSLAHKTNEKLFF. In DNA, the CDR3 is TGTGCCAGCAGCTTAGCGCACAAAACTAATGAAAAACTGTTTTTT.

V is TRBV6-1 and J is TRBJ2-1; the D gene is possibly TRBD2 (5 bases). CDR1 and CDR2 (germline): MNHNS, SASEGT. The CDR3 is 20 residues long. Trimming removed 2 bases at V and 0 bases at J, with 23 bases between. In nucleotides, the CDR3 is TGTGCCAGCAGTGAATTAGGGCGGATTGACTATTCGAGCTCCTACAATGAGCAGTTCTTC. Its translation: CASSELGRIDYSSSYNEQFF.

In DNA, the CDR3 is TGTGCCAGCAGCCCCACTACTAAGAACACCGGGGAGCTGTTTTTT. It codes for CASSPTTKNTGELFF. The chain recombines TRBV27 with TRBJ2-2; D remains ambiguous. The CDR3 contains 15 residues. Germline V gives CDR1 MNHEY, CDR2 SMNVEV (reference sequence). V was trimmed by 6 bases and J by 1 base, leaving 12 bases between them.

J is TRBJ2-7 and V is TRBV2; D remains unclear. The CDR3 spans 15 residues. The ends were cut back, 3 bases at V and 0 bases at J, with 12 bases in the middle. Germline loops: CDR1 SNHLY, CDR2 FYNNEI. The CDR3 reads CASSDDPGLSYEQYF. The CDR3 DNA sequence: TGTGCCAGCAGTGACGACCCCGGGCTCTCCTACGAGCAGTACTTC.

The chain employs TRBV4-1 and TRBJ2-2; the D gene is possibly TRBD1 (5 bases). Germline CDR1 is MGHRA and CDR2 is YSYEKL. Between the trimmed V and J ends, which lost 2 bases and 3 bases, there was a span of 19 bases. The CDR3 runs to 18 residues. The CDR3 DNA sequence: TGCGCCAGCAGCCAAACTTCCTCAGGGAAAAGCTACACCGGGGAGCTGTTTTTT. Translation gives CASSQTSSGKSYTGELFF.

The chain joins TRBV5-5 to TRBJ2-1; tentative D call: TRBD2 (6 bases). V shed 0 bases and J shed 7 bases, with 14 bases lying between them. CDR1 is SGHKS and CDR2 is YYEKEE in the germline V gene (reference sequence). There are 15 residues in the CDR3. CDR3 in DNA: TGTGCCAGCAGCTTGGCAGGCGGGGCGGATAATGAGCAGTTCTTC. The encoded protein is CASSLAGGADNEQFF.

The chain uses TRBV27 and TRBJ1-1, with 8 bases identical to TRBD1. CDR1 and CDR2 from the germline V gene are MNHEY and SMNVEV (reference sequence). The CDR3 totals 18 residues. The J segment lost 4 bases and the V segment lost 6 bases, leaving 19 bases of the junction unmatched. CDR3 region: CASSSPAGQGKGATEAFF. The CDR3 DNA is TGTGCCAGCAGCTCACCCGCCGGACAGGGCAAGGGGGCCACTGAAGCTTTCTTT.

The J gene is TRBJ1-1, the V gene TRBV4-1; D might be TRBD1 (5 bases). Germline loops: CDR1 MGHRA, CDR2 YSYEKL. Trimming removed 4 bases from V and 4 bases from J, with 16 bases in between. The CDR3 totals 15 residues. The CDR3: CASSLSPGMGTEAFF. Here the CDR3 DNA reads TGCGCCAGCAGCCTGAGCCCAGGGATGGGCACTGAAGCTTTCTTT.

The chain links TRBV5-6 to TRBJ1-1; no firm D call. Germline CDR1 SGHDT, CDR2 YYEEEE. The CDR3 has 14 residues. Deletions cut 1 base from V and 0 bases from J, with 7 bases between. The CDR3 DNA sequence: TGTGCCAGCAGCTTGATTGGGTTGAACACTGAAGCTTTCTTT. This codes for CASSLIGLNTEAFF.

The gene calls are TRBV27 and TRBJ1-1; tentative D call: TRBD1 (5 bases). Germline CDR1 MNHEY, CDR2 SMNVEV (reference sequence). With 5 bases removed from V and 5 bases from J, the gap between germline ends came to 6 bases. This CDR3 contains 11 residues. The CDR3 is CASSRGTEAFF. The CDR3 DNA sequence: TGTGCCAGCAGTCGGGGGACTGAAGCTTTCTTT.